This TCR beta chain stems from a study of siplizumab effects on memory and regulatory T cells (dated by TCRdb to between 2019 and 2020). In terms of the full investigation: The study examined how the anti-CD2 antibody siplizumab affects alloreactive T-cell subsets in allogeneic mixed lymphocyte reactions built from human PBMCs. Findings and caveats that apply to the study as a whole: Unstimulated naive T cells appeared more diverse than memory T cells, and naive cells seemed to contribute substantially to the alloresponse. About 75-96% of proliferating CD4+ or CD8+ clones could not be given a naive or memory phenotype. Among mappable alloreactive CD4+ clones, the Treg-derived fraction averaged nearly 70% with siplizumab versus roughly 30% in control reactions. No functional confirmation was obtained for the suppressive function of proliferating Tregs from siplizumab cultures. Sequences below about 10^-5 frequency were poorly captured, so only a minor fraction of alloreactive clones could be mapped to unstimulated subsets. The cumulative frequency of alloreactive sequences traceable to unstimulated CD4+ memory T cells was significantly reduced by siplizumab.

Reading from cysteine to phenylalanine, the CDR3 counts 15 amino acids. Only the CDR3 DNA stays, 45 bases, in frame from base 1. Based on the germline V gene (reference sequence), the CDR1 and CDR2 sequences are SEHNR and FQNEAQ. Trimming costs V 2 bases and J 4 bases, and their ends lie 14 bases apart. Sorted unstimulated T cells and proliferating T cells recovered from mixed lymphocyte reactions underwent TCRbeta CDR3 sequencing. Fresh whole blood from around 11 HLA-typed healthy donors was used to isolate PBMCs. Libraries were prepared through the immunoSEQ multiplex PCR assay. The deep sequencing platform assayed about 10^5 TCR templates per sample. Genomic DNA extracted from sorted T cells was used for TCRbeta CDR3 sequencing. The source study handled its data this way. Clonal analysis of TCRbeta CDR3 data was done in the R programming language. Comparing unstimulated samples against CFSE-low samples taken after the reaction was how alloreactive CD4+ and CD8+ clones were defined. Regulatory or non-regulatory origin was assigned to alloreactive CD4+ clones by matching of sequences to sorted unstimulated Treg and non-Treg repertoires. TCRdb limited this immuneACCESS table to in-frame rearrangements with V and J called. A share of clones is missing; checked studies link under half to unresolved V genes, and the rest is unexplained. V and J calls and clone size are as listed in that table; D and trimming were resolved from the DNA. The sample table shows about 100,000 clones, and more than 85% are seen once. The ten largest clones take up 0.9% to 1.3% of the sample.

Turning to this clone: No antigen is known for it. One base away there is no much larger clone; base qualities are not given.

The sample consisted of CD4+ T cells sorted from blood. The sequence links TRBV7-9 to TRBJ1-2; a confident D gene designation cannot be given. The clonotype comes from a human donor in good health. Read as DNA, the sequence is TGTGCCAGCAGCTTAACGGTGTTAGGCCGCTATGGCTACACCTTC. This gives the protein CASSLTVLGRYGYTF.